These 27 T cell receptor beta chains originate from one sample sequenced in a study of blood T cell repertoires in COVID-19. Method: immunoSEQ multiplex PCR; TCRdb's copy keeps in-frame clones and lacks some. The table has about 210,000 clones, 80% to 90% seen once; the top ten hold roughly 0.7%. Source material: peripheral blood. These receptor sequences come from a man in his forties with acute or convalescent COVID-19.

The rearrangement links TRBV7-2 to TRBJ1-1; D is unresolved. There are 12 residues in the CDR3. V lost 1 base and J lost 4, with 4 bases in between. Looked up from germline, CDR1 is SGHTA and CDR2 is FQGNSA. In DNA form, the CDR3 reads TGTGCCAGCAGCTTAGGGCTCACTGAAGCTTTCTTT. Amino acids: CASSLGLTEAFF.

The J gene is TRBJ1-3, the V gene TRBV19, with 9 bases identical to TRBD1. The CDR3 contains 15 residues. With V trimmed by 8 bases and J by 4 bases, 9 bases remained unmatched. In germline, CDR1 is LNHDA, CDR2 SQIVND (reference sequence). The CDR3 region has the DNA TGTGCCAGTGGATTCGGGACAGGGCGCGGAAACACCATATATTTT. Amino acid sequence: CASGFGTGRGNTIYF. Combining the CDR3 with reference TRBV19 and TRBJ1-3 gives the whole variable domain DGGITQSPKYLFRKEGQNVTLSCEQNLNHDAMYWYRQDPGQGLRLIYYSQIVNDFQKGDIAEGYSVSREKKESFPLTVTSAQKNPTAFYLCASGFGTGRGNTIYFGEGSWLTVV.

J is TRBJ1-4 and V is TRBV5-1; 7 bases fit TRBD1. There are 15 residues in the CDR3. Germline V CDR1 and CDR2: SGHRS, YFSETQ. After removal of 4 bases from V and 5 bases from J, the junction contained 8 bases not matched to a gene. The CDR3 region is CASSLSGGQNEKLFF. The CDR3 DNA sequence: TGCGCCAGCAGCCTGAGCGGGGGACAGAATGAAAAACTGTTTTTT. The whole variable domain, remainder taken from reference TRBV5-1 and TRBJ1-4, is KAGVTQTPRYLIKTRGQQVTLSCSPISGHRSVSWYQQTPGQGLQFLFEYFSETQRNKGNFPGRFSGRQFSNSRSEMNVSTLELGDSALYLCASSLSGGQNEKLFFGSGTQLSVL.

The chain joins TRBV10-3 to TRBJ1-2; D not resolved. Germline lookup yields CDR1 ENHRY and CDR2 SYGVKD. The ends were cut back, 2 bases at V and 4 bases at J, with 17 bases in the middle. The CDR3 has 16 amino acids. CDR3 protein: CAISERRTREGYGYTF. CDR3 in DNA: TGTGCCATCAGTGAGCGTAGGACCCGGGAGGGCTATGGCTACACCTTC.

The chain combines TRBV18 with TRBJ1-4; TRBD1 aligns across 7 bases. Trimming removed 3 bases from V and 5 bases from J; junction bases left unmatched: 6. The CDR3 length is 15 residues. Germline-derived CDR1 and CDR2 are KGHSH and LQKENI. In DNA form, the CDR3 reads TGTGCCAGCTCACCGACAGGGTTGAGGAATGAAAAACTGTTTTTT. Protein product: CASSPTGLRNEKLFF.

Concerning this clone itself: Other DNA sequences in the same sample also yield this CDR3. CDR3: CASSSRGSSYNEQFF. The CDR3 DNA sequence: TGTGCCAGCAGCTCCCGGGGGTCCTCCTACAATGAGCAGTTCTTC. The V and J genes are TRBV7-9 and TRBJ2-1; D perhaps matches TRBD2 (6 bases). Germline V gene lookup returns CDR1 SEHNR and CDR2 FQNEAQ (reference sequence). This CDR3 is built from 15 residues. V was shortened by 4 bases and J by 0 bases, with 10 bases between the two germline ends.

CDR3 residues: CASSLGHEQYF. In nucleotides, the CDR3 is TGTGCCAGCAGTTTGGGGCACGAGCAGTACTTC. The chain carries TRBV27 and TRBJ2-7; D may be TRBD1 (5 bases). The germline V gene encodes CDR1 MNHEY and CDR2 SMNVEV (reference sequence). The CDR3 consists of 11 residues. V was clipped by 3 bases and J by 5 bases, with 5 bases between them.

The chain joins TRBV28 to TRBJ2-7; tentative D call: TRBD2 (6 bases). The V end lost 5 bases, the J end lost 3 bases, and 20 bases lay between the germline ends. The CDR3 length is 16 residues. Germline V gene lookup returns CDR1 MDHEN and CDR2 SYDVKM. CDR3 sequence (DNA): TGTGCCAGCAGTCCCGCCGGATCGGGAGCGAGCTACGAGCAGTACTTC. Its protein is CASSPAGSGASYEQYF.

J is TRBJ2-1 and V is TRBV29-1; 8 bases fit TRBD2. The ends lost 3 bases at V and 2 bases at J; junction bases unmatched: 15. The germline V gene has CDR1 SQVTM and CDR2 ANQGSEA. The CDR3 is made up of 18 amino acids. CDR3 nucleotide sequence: TGCAGCGTTGAGGGGATGGGGAGCGGGAGTACCGCCTACAATGAGCAGTTCTTC. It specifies CSVEGMGSGSTAYNEQFF.

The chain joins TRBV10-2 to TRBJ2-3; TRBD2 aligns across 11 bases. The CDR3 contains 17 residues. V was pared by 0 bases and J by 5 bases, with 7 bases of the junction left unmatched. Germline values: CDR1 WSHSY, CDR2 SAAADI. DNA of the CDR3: TGCGCCAGCAGTGAGTCGGGTAGCGGGGGGGCAAAAGATACGCAGTATTTT. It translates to CASSESGSGGAKDTQYF.

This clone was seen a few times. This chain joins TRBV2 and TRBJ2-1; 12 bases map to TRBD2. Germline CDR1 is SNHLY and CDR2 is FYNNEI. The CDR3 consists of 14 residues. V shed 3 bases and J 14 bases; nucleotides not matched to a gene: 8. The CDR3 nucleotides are TGTGCCAGCAGTGATTCGGGACTAGCGGGCCGTAAGTTCTTC. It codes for CASSDSGLAGRKFF.

The CDR3 DNA reads TGTGCCAGCAGCCCACCGCGGGGGCGGACCGGCACACCCTACGAGCAGTACTTC. Protein: CASSPPRGRTGTPYEQYF. The V and J genes are TRBV7-9 and TRBJ2-7, with a tentative D call TRBD2 (7 bases). The CDR3 sequence is 18 residues long. Trimming took off 5 bases at V and 2 bases at J, with 25 bases between the two ends. The germline gives CDR1 SEHNR, CDR2 FQNEAQ (reference sequence).

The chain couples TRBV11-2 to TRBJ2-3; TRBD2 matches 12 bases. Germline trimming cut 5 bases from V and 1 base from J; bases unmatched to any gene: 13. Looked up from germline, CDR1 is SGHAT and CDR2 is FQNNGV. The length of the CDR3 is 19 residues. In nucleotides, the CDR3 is TGTGCCAGCAGCGTTGGGGCTAGCGGGGGGGCAGTAGGCACAGATACGCAGTATTTT. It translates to CASSVGASGGAVGTDTQYF.

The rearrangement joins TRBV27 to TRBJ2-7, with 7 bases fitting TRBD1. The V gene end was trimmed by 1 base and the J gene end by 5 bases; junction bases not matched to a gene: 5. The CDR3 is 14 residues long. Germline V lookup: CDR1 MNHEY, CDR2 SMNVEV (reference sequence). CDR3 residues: CASSLLNRGHEQYF. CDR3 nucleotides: TGTGCCAGCAGTTTATTAAACAGGGGCCACGAGCAGTACTTC.

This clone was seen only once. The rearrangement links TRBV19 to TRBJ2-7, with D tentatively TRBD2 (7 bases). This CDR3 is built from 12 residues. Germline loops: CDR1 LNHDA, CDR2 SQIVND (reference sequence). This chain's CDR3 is CAEGGNCYEQYF. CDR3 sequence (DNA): TGTGCAGAGGGGGGGAACTGCTACGAGCAGTACTTC.

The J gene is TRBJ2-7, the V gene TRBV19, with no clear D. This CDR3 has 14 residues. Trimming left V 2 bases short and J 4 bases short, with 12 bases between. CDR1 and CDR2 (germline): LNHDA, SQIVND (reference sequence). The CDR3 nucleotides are TGTGCCAGTAGTATAATGGGCAGGCCTTACGAGCAGTACTTC. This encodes CASSIMGRPYEQYF.

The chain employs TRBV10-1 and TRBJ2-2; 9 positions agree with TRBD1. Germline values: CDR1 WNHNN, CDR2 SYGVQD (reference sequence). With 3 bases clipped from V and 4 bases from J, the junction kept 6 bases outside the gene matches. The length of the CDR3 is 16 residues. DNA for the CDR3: TGCGCCAGCAGTGATGTGAACAGGGGGCGCACCGGGGAGCTGTTTTTT. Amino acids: CASSDVNRGRTGELFF.

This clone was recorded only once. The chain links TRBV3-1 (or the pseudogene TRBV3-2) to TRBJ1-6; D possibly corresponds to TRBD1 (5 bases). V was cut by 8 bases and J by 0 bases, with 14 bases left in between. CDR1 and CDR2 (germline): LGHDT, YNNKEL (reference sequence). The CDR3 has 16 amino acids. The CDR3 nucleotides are TGTGCCAGCGGTAAAAGGGGAGGCTCCTATAATTCACCCCTCCACTTT. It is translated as CASGKRGGSYNSPLHF.

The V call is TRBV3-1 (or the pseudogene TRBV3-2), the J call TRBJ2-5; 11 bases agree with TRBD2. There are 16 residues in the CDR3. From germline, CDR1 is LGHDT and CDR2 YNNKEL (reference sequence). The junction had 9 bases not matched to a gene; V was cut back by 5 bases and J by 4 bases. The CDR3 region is CASSSLAGGLGETQYF. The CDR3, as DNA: TGTGCCAGCAGCTCTTTAGCGGGGGGGCTAGGAGAGACCCAGTACTTC.

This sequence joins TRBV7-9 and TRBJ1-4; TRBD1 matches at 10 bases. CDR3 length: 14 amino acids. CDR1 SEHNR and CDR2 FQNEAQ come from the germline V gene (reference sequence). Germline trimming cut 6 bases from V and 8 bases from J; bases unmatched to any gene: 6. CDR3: CASRTGTGEEKLFF. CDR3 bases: TGTGCCAGCAGAACAGGGACAGGGGAAGAAAAACTGTTTTTT. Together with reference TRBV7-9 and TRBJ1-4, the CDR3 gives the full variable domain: DTGVSQNPRHKITKRGQNVTFRCDPISEHNRLYWYRQTLGQGPEFLTYFQNEAQLEKSRLLSDRFSAERPKGSFSTLEIQRTEQGDSAMYLCASRTGTGEEKLFFGSGTQLSVL.

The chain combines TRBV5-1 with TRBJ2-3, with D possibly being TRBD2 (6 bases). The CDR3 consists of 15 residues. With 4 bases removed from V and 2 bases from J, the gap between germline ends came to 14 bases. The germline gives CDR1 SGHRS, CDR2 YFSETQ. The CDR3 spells CASSLVGGNTDTQYF. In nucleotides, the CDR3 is TGCGCCAGCAGCCTGGTGGGAGGTAACACAGATACGCAGTATTTT.

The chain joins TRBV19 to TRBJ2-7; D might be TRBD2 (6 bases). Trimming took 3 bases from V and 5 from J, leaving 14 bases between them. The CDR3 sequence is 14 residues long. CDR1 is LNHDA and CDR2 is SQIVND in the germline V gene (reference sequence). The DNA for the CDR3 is TGTGCCAGTAGTATGTCAGGGACTCAGAACGAGCAGTACTTC. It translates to CASSMSGTQNEQYF.

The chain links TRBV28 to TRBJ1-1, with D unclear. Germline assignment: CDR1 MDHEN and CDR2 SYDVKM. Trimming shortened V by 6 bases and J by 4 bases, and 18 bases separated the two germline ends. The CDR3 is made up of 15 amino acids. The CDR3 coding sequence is TGTGCCAGCAGCAGCCGGGGAAGCCATTCCACTGAAGCTTTCTTT. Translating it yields CASSSRGSHSTEAFF.

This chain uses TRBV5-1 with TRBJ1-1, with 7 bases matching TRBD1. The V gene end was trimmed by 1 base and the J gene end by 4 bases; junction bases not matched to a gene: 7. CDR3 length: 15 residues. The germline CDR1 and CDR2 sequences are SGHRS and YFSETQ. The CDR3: CASSLIGGRGTEAFF. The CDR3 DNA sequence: TGCGCCAGCAGCTTGATAGGGGGCCGGGGCACTGAAGCTTTCTTT.

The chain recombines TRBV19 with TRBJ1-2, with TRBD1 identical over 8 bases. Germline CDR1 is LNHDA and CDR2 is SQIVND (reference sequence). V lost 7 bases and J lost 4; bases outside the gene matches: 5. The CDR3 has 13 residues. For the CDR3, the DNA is TGTGCCAGTATCGGACAGGGAATCTATGGCTACACCTTC. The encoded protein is CASIGQGIYGYTF.

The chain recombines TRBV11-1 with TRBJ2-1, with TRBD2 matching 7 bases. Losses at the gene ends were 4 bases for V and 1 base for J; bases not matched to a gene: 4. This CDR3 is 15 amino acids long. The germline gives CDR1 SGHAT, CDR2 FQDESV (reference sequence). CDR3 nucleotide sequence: TGTGCCAGCAGCTCCAGGGAGGGATCCTACAATGAGCAGTTCTTC. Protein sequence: CASSSREGSYNEQFF.

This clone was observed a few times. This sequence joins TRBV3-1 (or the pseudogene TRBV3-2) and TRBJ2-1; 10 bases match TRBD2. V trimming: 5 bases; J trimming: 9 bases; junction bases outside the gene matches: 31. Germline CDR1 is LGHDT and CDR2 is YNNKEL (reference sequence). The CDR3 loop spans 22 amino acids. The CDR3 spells CASSSPIAGGLPGSYFTAEQFF. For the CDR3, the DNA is TGTGCCAGCAGCTCACCGATAGCGGGAGGCCTCCCGGGCAGCTATTTTACAGCTGAGCAGTTCTTC.